This TCR beta chain appears in the sequencing data of a study of T cells expressing NK-cell markers. CDR1 is SGHTA, CDR2 FQGNSA, per germline. CDR3 length equals 16 residues. After re-calling the 5' RACE reads, TCRdb lists one entry per CDR3 protein, DNA absent. This sample's clone table lists 350,000 to 400,000 distinct CDR3 sequences. The source is a woman aged 45-65 years in good health. The rearrangement uses TRBV7-2 and TRBJ2-2; TCRdb calls TRBD2, which cannot be checked without DNA. Sequencing was done on a sample of blood T cells: a sorted CD56 or NKG2C T cell subset, CD4+ or CD8+ T cells, or bulk PBMC T cells (not recorded which). CDR3 sequence reads: CASSFLGLAGTGELFF.